One sample yielded the 18 T cell receptor beta chains listed below, sequenced in a study of T-cell memory formation after mild COVID-19. Via MiXCR, TCRdb re-called the 5' RACE reads, giving one row per CDR3 protein. The sample includes hundreds of thousands of distinct CDR3 sequences, 15% to 20% of them seen just once. Specimen: PBMCs or a T cell subset sorted from them (not recorded which). These receptors all stem from an adult woman who had mild COVID-19 (a few samples of this study predate the infection). Cell type and time point are not known.

This clonotype was seen a few times. J is TRBJ1-5 and V is TRBV20-1; TRBD1 might be the D (5 bases). CDR1 DFQATT and CDR2 SNEGSKA come from the germline V gene (reference sequence). V was shortened by 3 bases and J by 10 bases, with 16 bases between the two germline ends. This CDR3 spans 13 amino acids. The CDR3 loop is CSASEGLSSPQHF. The DNA of the CDR3 is TGCAGTGCTAGCGAGGGGTTATCATCTCCCCAGCATTTT.

This clonotype was detected a few times. The J gene is TRBJ1-5, the V gene TRBV18; possibly TRBD1 for D (5 bases). Trimming stripped 4 bases from V and 3 bases from J, with 7 bases between. Germline-derived CDR1 and CDR2 are KGHSH and LQKENI. CDR3 length: 13 residues. The CDR3: CASSQGTNQPQHF. The CDR3 DNA follows: TGTGCCAGCTCACAGGGGACCAATCAGCCCCAGCATTTT.

This sequence joins TRBV27 and TRBJ1-6; D is perhaps TRBD1 (5 bases). CDR1 is MNHEY, CDR2 SMNVEV, per germline (reference sequence). The CDR3 contains 15 residues. V was pared by 7 bases and J by 7 bases, with 17 bases between. The DNA of the CDR3 is TGTGCCAGCACCCAACCAGGGAATCAGAATTCACCCCTCCACTTT. Its protein is CASTQPGNQNSPLHF.

This clonotype was detected a few times. The chain carries TRBV20-1 and TRBJ2-7; D not certain. The CDR3 extends over 13 amino acids. The V end lost 2 bases, the J end lost 0 bases, and 8 bases lay between the germline ends. Germline V gives CDR1 DFQATT, CDR2 SNEGSKA (reference sequence). DNA of the CDR3: TGCAGTGCTAGACGTCTGAGCTCCTACGAGCAGTACTTC. Protein product: CSARRLSSYEQYF.

The chain recombines TRBV9 with TRBJ2-1, with 9 positions matching TRBD2. The CDR3 totals 16 residues. V dropped 4 bases and J dropped 7; count of bases not matched to a gene: 12. The germline gives CDR1 SGDLS, CDR2 YYNGEE. CDR3 sequence reads: CASSPERASGMNEQFF. DNA for the CDR3: TGTGCCAGCAGCCCAGAGAGGGCTAGCGGGATGAATGAGCAGTTCTTC.

This clonotype was seen only a few times. The CDR3 coding sequence is TGTGCCAGCGTAGTGGGGGGGGAGGACCAAGAGACCCAGTACTTC. This encodes CASVVGGEDQETQYF. V and J are TRBV7-8 and TRBJ2-5, with 7 positions matching TRBD2. The CDR3 extends over 15 amino acids. Looked up from germline, CDR1 is SGHVS and CDR2 is FQNEAQ. The trim removed 8 bases at V and 0 bases at J, leaving 9 bases unmatched.

The rearrangement uses TRBV9 and TRBJ1-6; weak D call: TRBD1 (5 bases). The CDR3 length is 14 residues. V shed 2 bases and J shed 4 bases, with 7 bases lying between them. Germline V CDR1 and CDR2: SGDLS, YYNGEE. CDR3 loop: CASSVGGYNSPLHF. CDR3 in DNA: TGTGCCAGCAGCGTTGGGGGGTATAATTCACCCCTCCACTTT.

This clonotype was seen a few times. This chain uses TRBV12-3 or TRBV12-4 with TRBJ1-5, with TRBD1 identical over 9 bases. V shed 10 bases and J 3 bases; nucleotides not matched to a gene: 7. CDR3 length equals 14 residues. CDR3 coding DNA: TGTGCCATCTCTGGGACAGGGAACAATCAGCCCCAGCATTTT. This gives the protein CAISGTGNNQPQHF.

This clonotype was seen a few times. The CDR3 here is CASSPLSGANVLTF. Here the CDR3 DNA reads TGTGCCAGCTCACCATTATCTGGGGCCAACGTCCTGACTTTC. This chain connects TRBV18 to TRBJ2-6; D gene unclear. CDR1 and CDR2 (germline): KGHSH, LQKENI. Trimming cost V 2 bases and J 1 base, with 3 bases left between them. CDR3 length equals 14 residues.

The CDR3: CASSFLQGADEMQYF. The DNA for the CDR3 is TGTGCCAGCAGCTTTTTACAGGGGGCTGATGAGATGCAGTATTTT. This chain links TRBV6-5 with TRBJ2-3; 9 nucleotides agree with TRBD1. V lost 6 bases to trimming and J lost 11 bases; unmatched junction nucleotides: 15. Per the germline V gene, CDR1 is MNHEY and CDR2 is SVGAGI. CDR3 length equals 15 residues.

This clonotype showed up many times. The gene calls are TRBV10-3 and TRBJ1-5; D gene uncertain. CDR1 and CDR2 (germline): ENHRY, SYGVKD. With 0 bases removed from V and 4 bases from J, the gap between germline ends came to 4 bases. This CDR3 has 13 residues. CDR3 sequence (DNA): TGTGCCATCAGTGAGTCAGGGAATCAGCCCCAGCATTTT. It yields the protein CAISESGNQPQHF.

This clonotype turned up a few times. The rearrangement joins TRBV24-1 to TRBJ1-1; possibly TRBD1 for D (5 bases). Looked up from germline, CDR1 is KGHDR and CDR2 is SFDVKD. This CDR3 has 13 amino acids. V lost 4 bases and J lost 1, with 6 bases in between. Written as DNA, the CDR3 is TGTGCCACCAGTGAAACAGGGAACACTGAAGCTTTCTTT. The encoded protein is CATSETGNTEAFF.

The chain combines TRBV6-5 with TRBJ2-7, with 11 bases identical to TRBD1. CDR1 MNHEY and CDR2 SVGAGI come from the germline V gene. The CDR3 loop spans 14 amino acids. After removal of 5 bases from V and 2 bases from J, the junction contained 2 bases not matched to a gene. The CDR3 nucleotides are TGTGCCAGCAGTAAGGACAGGGGGCCCTACGAGCAGTACTTC. Translated, it gives CASSKDRGPYEQYF.

This chain connects TRBV6-1 to TRBJ2-2, with 8 bases aligning to TRBD1. Trimming removed 6 bases from V and 1 base from J; junction bases left unmatched: 4. Germline CDR1 reads MNHNS; CDR2 reads SASEGT. This CDR3 comprises 15 residues. This CDR3 reads CASSTGTGNTGELFF. CDR3 bases: TGTGCCAGCAGCACCGGGACAGGGAACACCGGGGAGCTGTTTTTT.

The chain links TRBV7-9 to TRBJ2-5; D not certain. Trimming shortened V by 4 bases and J by 3 bases, and 15 bases separated the two germline ends. The CDR3 is made up of 15 amino acids. CDR1 is SEHNR and CDR2 is FQNEAQ in the germline V gene (reference sequence). The CDR3 DNA is TGTGCCAGCAGCTCGATTAGATGGTCAGAAGAGACCCAGTACTTC. Translating it yields CASSSIRWSEETQYF.

This clonotype was picked up a small number of times. J is TRBJ2-1 and V is TRBV27; D may be TRBD1 or TRBD2 (5 bases each). Germline assignment: CDR1 MNHEY and CDR2 SMNVEV (reference sequence). The CDR3 runs 14 residues. V was shortened by 3 bases and J by 6 bases, with 12 bases between the two germline ends. The CDR3 nucleotides read TGTGCCAGCAGTTTCCGGGACGGCGCCAATGAGCAGTTCTTC. Protein sequence: CASSFRDGANEQFF.

This clonotype was found a few times. The chain uses TRBV9 and TRBJ2-3; 10 nucleotides line up with TRBD2. From germline, CDR1 is SGDLS and CDR2 YYNGEE. The V segment lost 1 base and the J segment 0 bases; nucleotides outside the gene matches: 2. This CDR3 region has 16 residues. The CDR3 sequence: CASSVLAGASTDTQYF. CDR3 coding DNA: TGTGCCAGCAGCGTACTAGCGGGGGCGAGCACAGATACGCAGTATTTT.

This clonotype appeared a few times. This chain links TRBV29-1 with TRBJ1-1; D is uncertain. Germline lookup yields CDR1 SQVTM and CDR2 ANQGSEA. There are 11 residues in the CDR3. The V end was cut by 4 bases, the J end by 6 bases, with 9 bases between. The CDR3 DNA reads TGCAGCGTTGGCCTCCGCGCTGAAGCTTTCTTT. Its protein product is CSVGLRAEAFF.